The rows below give T cell receptor beta chains drawn from one sample of a study of blood T cell repertoires in COVID-19. Sequenced by immunoSEQ multiplex PCR; TCRdb stores in-frame clones only, minus some. The profile shows roughly 190,000 clones, roughly three quarters of them singletons. What was sequenced was PBMCs or T cells enriched from blood (not recorded which). The source of these receptors is a woman in her 50s with acute COVID-19. Each CDR3 is given without its conserved first and last residue. Fields, in order: V gene, J gene, clone size, CDR3 protein. Clone size is given for some rows only: seen once, a few or many times, or a class if the clone is expanded.

TRBV18	TRBJ1-4	NA	ASSLFDRGNEKLF
TRBV29-1	TRBJ1-2	NA	SVEEGRASYGYT
TRBV11-2	TRBJ2-3	NA	ASSLTDTQY
TRBV19	TRBJ1-4	NA	ASTSRATNEKLF
TRBV19	TRBJ1-1	NA	ASSSDRGQVNTEAF
TRBV6-5	TRBJ1-1	NA	ASSSSVGQMNTEAF
TRBV19	TRBJ2-3	NA	ASSLADSGITQY
TRBV30	TRBJ2-1	NA	AWSPRDEQF
TRBV5-1	TRBJ1-4	NA	ASSLAGHATNEKLF
TRBV27	TRBJ1-1	NA	ASSTKGQKNTEAF
TRBV5-1	TRBJ2-1	NA	ASSLRQGFYNEQF
TRBV14	TRBJ1-2	once	ASSKQGNYGYT
TRBV21-1	TRBJ2-5	NA	ASSRAWGGRVETQY
TRBV6-6	TRBJ1-5	NA	ASSYPDGERHQPQH
TRBV24-1	TRBJ1-2	NA	ATSDLGGTGHYGYT
TRBV6-5	TRBJ2-2	few	ASREGRNTGELF